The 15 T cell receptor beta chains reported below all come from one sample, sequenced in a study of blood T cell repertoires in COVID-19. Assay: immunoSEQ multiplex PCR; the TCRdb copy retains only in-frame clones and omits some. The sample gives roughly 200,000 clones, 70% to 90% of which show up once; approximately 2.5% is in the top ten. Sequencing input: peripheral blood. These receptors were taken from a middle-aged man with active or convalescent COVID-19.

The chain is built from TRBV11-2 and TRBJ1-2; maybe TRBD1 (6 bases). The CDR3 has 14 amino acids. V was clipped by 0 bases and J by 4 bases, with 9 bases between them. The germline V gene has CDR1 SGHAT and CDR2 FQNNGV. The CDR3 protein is CASSLERGSYGYTF. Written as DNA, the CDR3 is TGTGCCAGCAGCTTAGAAAGGGGGAGCTATGGCTACACCTTC.

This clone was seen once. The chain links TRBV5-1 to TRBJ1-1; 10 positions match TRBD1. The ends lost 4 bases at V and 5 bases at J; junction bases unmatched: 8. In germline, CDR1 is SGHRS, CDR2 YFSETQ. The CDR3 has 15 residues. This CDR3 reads CASSLEGTGETEAFF. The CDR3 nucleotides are TGCGCCAGCAGCCTGGAGGGGACAGGGGAAACTGAAGCTTTCTTT.

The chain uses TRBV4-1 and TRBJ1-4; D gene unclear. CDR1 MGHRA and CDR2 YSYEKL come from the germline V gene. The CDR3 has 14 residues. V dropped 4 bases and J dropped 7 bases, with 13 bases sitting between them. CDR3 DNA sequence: TGCGCCAGCAGCCCCGGGAGAAGTGCTGAAAAACTGTTTTTT. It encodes CASSPGRSAEKLFF.

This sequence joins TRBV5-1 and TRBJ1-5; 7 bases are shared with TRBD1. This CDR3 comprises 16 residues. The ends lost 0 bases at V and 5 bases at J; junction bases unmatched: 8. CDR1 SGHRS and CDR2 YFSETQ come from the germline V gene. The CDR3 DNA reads TGCGCCAGCAGCTTGGGAGACAGGGCAGGGGATCAGCCCCAGCATTTT. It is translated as CASSLGDRAGDQPQHF.

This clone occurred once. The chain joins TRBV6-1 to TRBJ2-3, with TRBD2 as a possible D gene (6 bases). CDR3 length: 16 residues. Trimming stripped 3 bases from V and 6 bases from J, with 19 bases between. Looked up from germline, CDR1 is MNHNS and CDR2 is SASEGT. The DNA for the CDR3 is TGTGCCAGCAGTGACCAGGTTGACGGGGGATGGGATACGCAGTATTTT. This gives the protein CASSDQVDGGWDTQYF.

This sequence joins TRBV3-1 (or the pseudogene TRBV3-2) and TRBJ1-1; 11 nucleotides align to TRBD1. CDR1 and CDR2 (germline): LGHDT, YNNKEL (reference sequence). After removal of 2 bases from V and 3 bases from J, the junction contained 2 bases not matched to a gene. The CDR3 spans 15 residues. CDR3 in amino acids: CASSQRDRGDTEAFF. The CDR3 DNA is TGTGCCAGCAGCCAACGGGACAGGGGGGACACTGAAGCTTTCTTT.

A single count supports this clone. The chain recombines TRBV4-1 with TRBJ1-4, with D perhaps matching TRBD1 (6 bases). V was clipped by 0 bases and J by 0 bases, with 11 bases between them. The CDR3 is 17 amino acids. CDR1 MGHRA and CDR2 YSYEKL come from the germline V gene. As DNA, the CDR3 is TGCGCCAGCAGCCAAGATCGGACAGATGCAACTAATGAAAAACTGTTTTTT. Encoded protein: CASSQDRTDATNEKLFF.

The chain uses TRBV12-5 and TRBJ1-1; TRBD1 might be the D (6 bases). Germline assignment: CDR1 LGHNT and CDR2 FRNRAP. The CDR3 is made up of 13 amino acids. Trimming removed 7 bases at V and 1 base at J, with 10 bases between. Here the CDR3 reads CASEMTGNTEAFF. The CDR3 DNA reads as TGTGCTAGTGAAATGACAGGGAACACTGAAGCTTTCTTT.

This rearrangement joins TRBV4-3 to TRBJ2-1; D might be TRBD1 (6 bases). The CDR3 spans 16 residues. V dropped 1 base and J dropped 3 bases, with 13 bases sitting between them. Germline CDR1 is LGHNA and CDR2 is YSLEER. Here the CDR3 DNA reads TGCGCCAGCAGCCAAGGAGGGGGACCGTTCTACAATGAGCAGTTCTTC. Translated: CASSQGGGPFYNEQFF.

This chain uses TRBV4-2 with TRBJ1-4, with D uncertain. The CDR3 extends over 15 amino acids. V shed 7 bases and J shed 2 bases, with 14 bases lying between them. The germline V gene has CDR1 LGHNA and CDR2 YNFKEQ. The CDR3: CASTEAGGTNEKLFF. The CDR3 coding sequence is TGTGCCAGCACAGAAGCGGGTGGCACTAATGAAAAACTGTTTTTT.

The DNA of the CDR3 is TGTGCCAGCCGGACAGGGAATCCTTCACCCCTCCACTTT. Translation: CASRTGNPSPLHF. The chain employs TRBV12-3 or TRBV12-4 and TRBJ1-6; 8 bases agree with TRBD1. This CDR3 region has 13 residues. J lost 9 bases, V lost 8 bases, and 6 bases had no gene match.

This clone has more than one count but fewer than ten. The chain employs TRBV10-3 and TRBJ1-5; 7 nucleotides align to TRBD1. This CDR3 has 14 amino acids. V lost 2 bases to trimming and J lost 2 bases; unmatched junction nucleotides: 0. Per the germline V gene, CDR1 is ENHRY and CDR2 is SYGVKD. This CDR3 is CAISEGQGNQPQHF. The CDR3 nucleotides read TGTGCCATCAGTGAGGGACAGGGCAATCAGCCCCAGCATTTT.

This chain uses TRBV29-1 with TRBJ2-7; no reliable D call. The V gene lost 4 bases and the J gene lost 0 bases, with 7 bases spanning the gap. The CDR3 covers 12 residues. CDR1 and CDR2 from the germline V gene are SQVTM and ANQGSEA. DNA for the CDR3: TGCAGCGTTGGGCAGTCCTCCTACGAGCAGTACTTC. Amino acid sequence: CSVGQSSYEQYF.

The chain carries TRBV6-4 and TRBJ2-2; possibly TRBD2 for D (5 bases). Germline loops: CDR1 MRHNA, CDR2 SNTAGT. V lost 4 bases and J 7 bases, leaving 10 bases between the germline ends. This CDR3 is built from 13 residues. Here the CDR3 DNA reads TGTGCCAGCAGTGCCCAGGCGGGCGGGGAGCTGTTTTTT. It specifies CASSAQAGGELFF.

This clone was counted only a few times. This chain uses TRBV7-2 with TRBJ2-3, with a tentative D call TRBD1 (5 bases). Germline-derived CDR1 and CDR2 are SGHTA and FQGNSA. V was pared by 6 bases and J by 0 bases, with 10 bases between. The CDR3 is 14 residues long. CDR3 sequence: CASSYGASTDTQYF. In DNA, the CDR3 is TGTGCCAGCAGTTATGGGGCTAGCACAGATACGCAGTATTTT.